Given below is one TCR beta chain in context. The antigen is undetermined. This may be a read error, as it is one base from a much larger clone. Amplified TCR beta CDR3 regions came from RNA transcripts. HTBI primers were used for first-round RT-PCR of the TCR CDR3. Via MiXCR, TCRdb re-called the multiplex PCR reads, giving one row per CDR3 protein. The sample contains 210,000 or so distinct CDR3 sequences, approximately 17% of which appear only once. CDR1 is MNHEY and CDR2 is SVGEGT in the germline V gene. The CDR3 contains 12 residues. This sample was included in a study of T cells in Graves' hyperthyroidism and ophthalmopathy. Findings of the study overall: The blood repertoire included most of the expanded thyroid clonotypes above 0.001. The model's output predicted ophthalmopathy at a median of around 6.9 months prior to onset.

This chain uses TRBV6-2 or TRBV6-3 with TRBJ2-3, with D uncertain. Sequencing used blood. The TCR sequence derives from a man aged 45-65 years with Graves' hyperthyroidism. The DNA of the CDR3 is TGTGCCAGCAGTCACTCAAGAGATACGCAGTATTTT. As protein: CASSHSRDTQYF.